This TCR beta chain was observed in a study of blood T cell repertoires in COVID-19. The germline CDR1 and CDR2 sequences are LGHDT and YNNKEL (reference sequence). Trimming stripped 1 base from V and 0 bases from J, with 5 bases between. The CDR3 length is 14 residues. Using immunoSEQ multiplex PCR, the repertoire was profiled, and TCRdb retains in-frame clones only, with some absent. The sample lists about 230,000 clones; around 81% were seen once. This TCR derives from a man in his fifties or sixties with active or convalescent COVID-19. The sample was peripheral blood. The chain employs TRBV3-1 (or the pseudogene TRBV3-2) and TRBJ2-3; weak D call: TRBD1 (5 bases). In nucleotides, the CDR3 is TGTGCCAGCAGCCAAGGGGGCAGCACAGATACGCAGTATTTT. Translating it yields CASSQGGSTDTQYF.